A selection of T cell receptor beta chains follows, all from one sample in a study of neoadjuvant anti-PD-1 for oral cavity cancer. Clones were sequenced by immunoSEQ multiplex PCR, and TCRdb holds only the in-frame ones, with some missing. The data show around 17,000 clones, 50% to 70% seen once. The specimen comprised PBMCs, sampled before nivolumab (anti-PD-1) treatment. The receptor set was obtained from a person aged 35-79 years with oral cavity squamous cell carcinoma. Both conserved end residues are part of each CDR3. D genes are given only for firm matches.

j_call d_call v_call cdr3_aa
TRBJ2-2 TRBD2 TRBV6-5 CASSWGGTGELFF
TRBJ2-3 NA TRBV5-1 CASSWGDGNRADTQYF
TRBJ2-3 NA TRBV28 CASSLYRAQYTDTQYF
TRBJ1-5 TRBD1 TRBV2 CASSEGRGRPQPQHF
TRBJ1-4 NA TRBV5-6 CASSPGGGLTNEKLFF
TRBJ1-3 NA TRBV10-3 CAISEDRRNTIYF
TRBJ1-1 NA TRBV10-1 CASSDLGQSAAEAFF
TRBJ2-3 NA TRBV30 CAWSMATTDTQYF
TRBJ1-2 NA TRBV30 CAWSVRGLNYGYTF
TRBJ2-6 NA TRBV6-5 CASSRVFSGANVLTF
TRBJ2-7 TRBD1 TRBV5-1 CASSPGQDYSEQYF
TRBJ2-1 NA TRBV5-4 CASSLADWASNEQFF
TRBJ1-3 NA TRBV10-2 CASRETQSGNTIYF
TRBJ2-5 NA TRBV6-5 CASSYSQPGETQYF
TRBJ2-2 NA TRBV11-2 CASRRATGTGELFF
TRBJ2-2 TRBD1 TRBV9 CASSVQGASTGELFF
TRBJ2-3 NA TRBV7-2 CASSLVVRTDTQYF
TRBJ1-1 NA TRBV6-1 CASSDGQRTEAFF
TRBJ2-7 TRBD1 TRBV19 CASSISRTGSEEQYF
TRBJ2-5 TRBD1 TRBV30 CAWSVTGVRETQYF
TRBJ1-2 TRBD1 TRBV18 CASSPGTGPLSYTF
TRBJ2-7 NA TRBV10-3 CAISEAGTSYEQYF
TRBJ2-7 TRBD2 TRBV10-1 CASRTSGTYEQYF
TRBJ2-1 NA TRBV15 CATSRDLPPGNEQFF
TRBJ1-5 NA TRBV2 CASGLQDIGNQPQHF
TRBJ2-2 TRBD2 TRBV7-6 CASSRRTSGATGELFF
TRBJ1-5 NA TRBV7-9 CASSPGVSNQPQHF
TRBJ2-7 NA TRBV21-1 CASSLPGQPAEQYF
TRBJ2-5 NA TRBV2 CASSWTEETQYF
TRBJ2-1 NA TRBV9 CASSVGSISTGEQFF
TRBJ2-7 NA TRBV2 CAGGRASYEQYF
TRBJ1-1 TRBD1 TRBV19 CASSIDLGQGPRTEAFF
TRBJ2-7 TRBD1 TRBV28 CASRAQGISYEQYF
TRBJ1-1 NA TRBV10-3 CAIMVREEGEAFF
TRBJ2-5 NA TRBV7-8 CASSFSETQYF
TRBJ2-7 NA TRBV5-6 CASSFSGLSYEQYF
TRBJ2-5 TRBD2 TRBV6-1 CASSTGLAGDETQYF
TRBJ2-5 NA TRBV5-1 CASSLNGGGETQYF
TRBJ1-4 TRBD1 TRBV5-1 CASSLDPGQESNEKLFF
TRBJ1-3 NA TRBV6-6 CASSYGGTSSGNTIYF
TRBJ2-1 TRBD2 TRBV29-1 CSVVGGSTYNEQFF
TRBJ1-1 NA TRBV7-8 CASSLVGGVNTEAFF
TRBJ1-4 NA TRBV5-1 CASSLGGTTNEKLFF
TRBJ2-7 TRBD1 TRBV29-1 CSVADRDYEQYF
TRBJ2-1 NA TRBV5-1 CASSSDPDPRRGSYNEQFF
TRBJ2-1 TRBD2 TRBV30 CAWSGTAGGYNEQFF
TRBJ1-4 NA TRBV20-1 CSALGNEKLFF
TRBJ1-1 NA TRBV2 CASRLQGNTEAFF
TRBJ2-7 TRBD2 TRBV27 CASSLGLAGTYEQYF
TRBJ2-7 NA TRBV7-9 CASSLASLGVGEQYF
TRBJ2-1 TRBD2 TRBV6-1 CASSEQSPPAGTYNEQFF
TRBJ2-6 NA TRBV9 CASSASSGGSGANVLTF
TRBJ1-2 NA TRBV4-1 CASSQEVGALDYGYTF
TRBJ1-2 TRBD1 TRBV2 CASDRTGGLEGYTF
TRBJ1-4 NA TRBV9 CASSVGAGGEKLFF
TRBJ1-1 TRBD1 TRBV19 CASSLRQGAVNTEAFF
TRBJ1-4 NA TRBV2 CASTPTATNEKLFF
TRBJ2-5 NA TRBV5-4 CASSLSFQETQYF
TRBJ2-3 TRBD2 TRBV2 CASLRLAASTDTQYF